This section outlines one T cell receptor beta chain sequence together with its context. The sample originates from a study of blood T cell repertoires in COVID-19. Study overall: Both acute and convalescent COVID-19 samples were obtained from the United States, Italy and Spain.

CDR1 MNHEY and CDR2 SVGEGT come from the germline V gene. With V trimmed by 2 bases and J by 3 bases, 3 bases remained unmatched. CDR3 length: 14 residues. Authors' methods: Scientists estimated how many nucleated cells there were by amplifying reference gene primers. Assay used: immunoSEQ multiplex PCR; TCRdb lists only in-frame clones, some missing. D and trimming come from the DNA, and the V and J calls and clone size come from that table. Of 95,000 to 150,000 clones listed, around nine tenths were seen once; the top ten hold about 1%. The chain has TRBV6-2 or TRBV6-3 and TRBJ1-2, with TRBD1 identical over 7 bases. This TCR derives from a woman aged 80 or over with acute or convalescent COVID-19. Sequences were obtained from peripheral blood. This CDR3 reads CASSYGGQHYGYTF. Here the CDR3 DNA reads TGTGCCAGCAGTTACGGGGGACAGCACTATGGCTACACCTTC.